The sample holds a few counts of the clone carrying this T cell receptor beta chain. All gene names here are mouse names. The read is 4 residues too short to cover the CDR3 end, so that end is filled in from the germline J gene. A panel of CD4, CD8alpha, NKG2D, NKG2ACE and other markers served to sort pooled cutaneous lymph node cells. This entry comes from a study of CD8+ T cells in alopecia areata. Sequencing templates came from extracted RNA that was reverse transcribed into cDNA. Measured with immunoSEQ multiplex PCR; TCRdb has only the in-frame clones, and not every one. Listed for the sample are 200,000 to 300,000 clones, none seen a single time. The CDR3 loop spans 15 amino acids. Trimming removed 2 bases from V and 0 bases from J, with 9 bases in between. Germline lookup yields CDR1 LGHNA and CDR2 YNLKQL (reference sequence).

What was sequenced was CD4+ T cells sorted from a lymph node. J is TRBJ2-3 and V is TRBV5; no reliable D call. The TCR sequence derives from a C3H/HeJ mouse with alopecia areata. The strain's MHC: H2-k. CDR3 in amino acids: CASSQTKTSAETLYF. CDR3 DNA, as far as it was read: TGTGCCAGCAGCCAAACCAAGACTAGTGCAGAA.